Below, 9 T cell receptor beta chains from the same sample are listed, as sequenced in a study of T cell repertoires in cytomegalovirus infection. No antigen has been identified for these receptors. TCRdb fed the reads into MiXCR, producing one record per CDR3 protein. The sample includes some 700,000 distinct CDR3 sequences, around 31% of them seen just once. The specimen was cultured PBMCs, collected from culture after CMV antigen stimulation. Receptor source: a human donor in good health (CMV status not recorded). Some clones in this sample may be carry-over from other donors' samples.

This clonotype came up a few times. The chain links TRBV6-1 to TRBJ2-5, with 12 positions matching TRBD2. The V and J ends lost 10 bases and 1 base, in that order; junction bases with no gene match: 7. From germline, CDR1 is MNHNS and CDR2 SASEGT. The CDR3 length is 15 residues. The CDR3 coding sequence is TGTGCCACCAGGACTAGCGGGGACTTCCAAGAGACCCAGTACTTC. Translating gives CATRTSGDFQETQYF.

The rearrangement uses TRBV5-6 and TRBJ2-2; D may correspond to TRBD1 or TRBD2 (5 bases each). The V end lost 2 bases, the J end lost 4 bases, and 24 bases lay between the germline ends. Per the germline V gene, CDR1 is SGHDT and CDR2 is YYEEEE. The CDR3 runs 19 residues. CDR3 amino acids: CASSLRFGAQGKGTGELFF. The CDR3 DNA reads TGTGCCAGCAGCTTAAGGTTCGGGGCGCAGGGAAAGGGCACCGGGGAGCTGTTTTTT.

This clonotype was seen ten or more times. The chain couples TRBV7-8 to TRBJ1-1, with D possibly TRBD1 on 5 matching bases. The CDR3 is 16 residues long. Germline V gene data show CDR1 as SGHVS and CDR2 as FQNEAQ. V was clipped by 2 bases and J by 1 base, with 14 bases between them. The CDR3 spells CASSLSWDGQNTEAFF. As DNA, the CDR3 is TGTGCCAGCAGCTTATCGTGGGACGGACAGAACACTGAAGCTTTCTTT. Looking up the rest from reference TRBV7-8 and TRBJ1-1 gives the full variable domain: GAGVSQSPRYKVAKRGQDVALRCDPISGHVSLFWYQQALGQGPEFLTYFQNEAQLDKSGLPSDRFFAERPEGSVSTLKIQRTQQEDSAVYLCASSLSWDGQNTEAFFGQGTRLTVV.

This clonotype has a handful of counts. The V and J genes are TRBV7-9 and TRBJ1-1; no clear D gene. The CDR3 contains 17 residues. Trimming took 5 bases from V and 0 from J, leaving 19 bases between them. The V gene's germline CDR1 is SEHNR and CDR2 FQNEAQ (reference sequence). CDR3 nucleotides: TGTGCCAGCAGCCCCCTCGACGGTCTTGGAATGAACACTGAAGCTTTCTTT. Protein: CASSPLDGLGMNTEAFF.

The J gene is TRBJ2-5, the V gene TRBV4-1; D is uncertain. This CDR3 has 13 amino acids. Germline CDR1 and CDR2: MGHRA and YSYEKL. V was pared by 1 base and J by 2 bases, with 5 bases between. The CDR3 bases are TGCGCCAGCAGCCAAGCCCCTCAAGAGACCCAGTACTTC. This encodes CASSQAPQETQYF.

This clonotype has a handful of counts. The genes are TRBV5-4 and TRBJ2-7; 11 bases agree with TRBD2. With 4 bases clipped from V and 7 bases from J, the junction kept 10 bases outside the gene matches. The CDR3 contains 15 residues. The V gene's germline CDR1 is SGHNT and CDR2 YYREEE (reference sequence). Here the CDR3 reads CASSVAGGDLWEQYF. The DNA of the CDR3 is TGTGCCAGCAGCGTAGCGGGGGGGGACCTGTGGGAGCAGTACTTC.

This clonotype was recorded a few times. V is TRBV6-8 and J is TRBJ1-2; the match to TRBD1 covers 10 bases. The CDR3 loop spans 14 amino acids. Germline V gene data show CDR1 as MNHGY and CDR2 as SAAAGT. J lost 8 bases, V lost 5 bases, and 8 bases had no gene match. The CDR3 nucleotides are TGTGCCAGCAGTCGCCGGGACAGGGGCTGGGGCTACACCTTC. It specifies CASSRRDRGWGYTF.

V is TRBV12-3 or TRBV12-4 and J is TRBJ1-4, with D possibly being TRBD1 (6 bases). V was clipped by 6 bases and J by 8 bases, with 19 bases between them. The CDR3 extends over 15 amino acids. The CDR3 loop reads CASRYTGFAREKLFF. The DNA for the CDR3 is TGTGCCAGCAGGTACACAGGGTTCGCCCGAGAAAAACTGTTTTTT.

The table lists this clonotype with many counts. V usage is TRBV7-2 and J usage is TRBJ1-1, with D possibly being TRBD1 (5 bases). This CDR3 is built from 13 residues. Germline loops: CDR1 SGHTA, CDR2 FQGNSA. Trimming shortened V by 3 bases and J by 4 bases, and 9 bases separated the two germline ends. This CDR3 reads CASSFKGSTEAFF. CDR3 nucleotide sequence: TGTGCCAGCAGCTTCAAGGGGTCCACTGAAGCTTTCTTT. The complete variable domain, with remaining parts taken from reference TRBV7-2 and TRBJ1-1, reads GAGVSQSPSNKVTEKGKDVELRCDPISGHTALYWYRQSLGQGLEFLIYFQGNSAPDKSGLPSDRFSAERTGGSVSTLTIQRTQQEDSAVYLCASSFKGSTEAFFGQGTRLTVV.